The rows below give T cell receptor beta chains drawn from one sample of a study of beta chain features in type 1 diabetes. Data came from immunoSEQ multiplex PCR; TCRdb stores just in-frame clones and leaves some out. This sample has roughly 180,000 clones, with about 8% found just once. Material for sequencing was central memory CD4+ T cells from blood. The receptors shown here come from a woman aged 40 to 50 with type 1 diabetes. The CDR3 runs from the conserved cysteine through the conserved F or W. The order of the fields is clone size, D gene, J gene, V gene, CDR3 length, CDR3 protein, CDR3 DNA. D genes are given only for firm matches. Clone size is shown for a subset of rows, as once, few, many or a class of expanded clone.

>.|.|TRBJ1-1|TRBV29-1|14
CSVMGQTMNTEAFF
TGCAGCGTTATGGGGCAGACGATGAACACTGAAGCTTTCTTT
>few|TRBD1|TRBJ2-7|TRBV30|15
CAWSVKSTGVDEQYF
TGTGCCTGGAGCGTGAAATCGACAGGGGTGGACGAGCAGTACTTC
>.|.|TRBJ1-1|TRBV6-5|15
CASSYFSSGGTEAFF
TGTGCCAGCAGTTACTTCAGTAGCGGCGGCACTGAAGCTTTCTTT
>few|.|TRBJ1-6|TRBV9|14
CASSVVQQNSPLHF
TGTGCCAGCAGCGTAGTACAGCAGAATTCACCCCTCCACTTT
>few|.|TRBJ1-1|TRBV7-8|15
CASSPTGKGNTEAFF
TGTGCCAGCTCCCCGACGGGGAAGGGGAACACTGAAGCTTTCTTT
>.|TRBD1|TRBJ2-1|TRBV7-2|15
CASSTGQGGYNEQFF
TGTGCCAGCAGCACGGGACAGGGGGGGTACAATGAGCAGTTCTTC
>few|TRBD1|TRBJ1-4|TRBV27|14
CASRRTGLNEKLFF
TGTGCCAGCAGGCGGACAGGGCTCAATGAAAAACTGTTTTTT
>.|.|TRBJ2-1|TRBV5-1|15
CASSFGGDPYNEQFF
TGCGCCAGCAGCTTTGGAGGGGACCCCTACAATGAGCAGTTCTTC
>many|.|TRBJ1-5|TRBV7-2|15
CASSPFYLGGQPQHF
TGTGCCAGCAGCCCTTTCTACCTGGGGGGTCAGCCCCAGCATTTT
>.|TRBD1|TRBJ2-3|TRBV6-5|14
CASSIQGDTDTQYF
TGTGCCAGCAGCATCCAGGGGGACACAGATACGCAGTATTTT
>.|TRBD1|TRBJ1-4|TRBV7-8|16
CASSLAGQGRGEKLFF
TGTGCCAGCAGCTTAGCGGGACAGGGAAGAGGAGAAAAACTGTTTTTT
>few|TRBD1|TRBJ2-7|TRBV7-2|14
CASSSTGGSYEQYF
TGTGCCAGCAGCTCGACAGGGGGATCCTACGAGCAGTACTTC
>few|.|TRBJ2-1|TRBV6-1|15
CASSERTAPGNEQFF
TGTGCCAGCAGTGAGAGGACTGCCCCCGGGAATGAGCAGTTCTTC
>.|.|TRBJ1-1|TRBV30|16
CAWSYGPSGGKAEAFF
TGTGCCTGGAGCTACGGCCCGTCGGGGGGTAAAGCTGAAGCTTTCTTT
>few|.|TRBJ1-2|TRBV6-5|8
CASRGYTF
TGTGCCTCGCGGGGCTACACCTTC
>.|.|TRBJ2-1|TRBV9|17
CASSVGLGGATYNEQFF
TGTGCCAGCAGCGTAGGGTTGGGCGGGGCGACCTACAATGAGCAGTTCTTC
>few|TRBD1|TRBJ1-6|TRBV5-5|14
CASSLGTGQSPLHF
TGTGCCAGCAGCTTGGGGACAGGGCAATCACCCCTCCACTTT
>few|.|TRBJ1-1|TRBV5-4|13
CASSLVGVTEAFF
TGTGCCAGCAGCTTGGTAGGGGTCACTGAAGCTTTCTTT
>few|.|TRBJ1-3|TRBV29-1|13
CSVEATGRGTIYF
TGCAGCGTTGAAGCAACAGGGCGAGGCACCATATATTTT
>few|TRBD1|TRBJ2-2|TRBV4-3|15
CASSQGQGNTGELFF
TGCGCCAGCAGCCAAGGACAGGGGAACACCGGGGAGCTGTTTTTT
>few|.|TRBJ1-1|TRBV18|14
CASSGQRGGTEAFF
TGTGCCAGCTCCGGTCAGAGGGGGGGCACTGAAGCTTTCTTT
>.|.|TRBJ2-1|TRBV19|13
CASSPLSGNEQFF
TGTGCCAGTAGTCCACTCTCAGGGAATGAGCAGTTCTTC
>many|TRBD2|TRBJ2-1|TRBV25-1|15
CASSAASGRLREQFF
TGTGCCAGCAGTGCGGCTAGCGGGAGGTTACGAGAGCAGTTCTTC
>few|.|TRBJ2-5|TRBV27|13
CASSLLPGETQYF
TGTGCCAGCAGTTTACTCCCGGGGGAGACCCAGTACTTC